One and the same sample provided the 24 T cell receptor beta chains below, sequenced in a study of vaccination and CD4 T cells after COVID-19. The sample's time point: late sampling 161 to 241 days after vaccination in three convalescent patients. Treatment noted: 10-day PBMC culture with coronavirus spike peptide pools or control peptides (ViraFEST assay). No antigens are known for them. Cultured CD4+ T-cell DNA underwent Oncomine TCR Beta short-read sequencing. MiXCR, run by TCRdb on the PCR reads, gives a single entry per CDR3 protein. The sample consists of roughly 23,000 distinct CDR3 sequences, 42% of them appearing once. The material sequenced was CD4+ T cells from blood, cultured in vitro, taken about 7 months after SARS-CoV-2 vaccination. Receptor source: a human donor who had recovered from COVID-19.

This chain connects TRBV20-1 to TRBJ2-5; 11 nucleotides align to TRBD2. Germline V gene data show CDR1 as DFQATT and CDR2 as SNEGSKA (reference sequence). The CDR3 loop spans 18 amino acids. Trimming removed 0 bases from V and 5 bases from J; junction bases left unmatched: 14. CDR3 DNA sequence: TGCAGTGCTAGAGATCATAGCGGGAGGGCAGTTGGGATGGAGACCCAGTACTTC. It specifies CSARDHSGRAVGMETQYF.

This clonotype appeared a few times. The chain uses TRBV20-1 and TRBJ1-1, with D perhaps matching TRBD1 (5 bases). CDR3 length equals 14 residues. Germline V gene sequence: CDR1 DFQATT, CDR2 SNEGSKA (reference sequence). V lost 2 bases to trimming and J lost 3 bases, with 13 bases between them. In DNA, the CDR3 is TGCAGTGCTAGAAAGTCAGGGTTTGACACTGAAGCTTTCTTT. Encoded protein: CSARKSGFDTEAFF.

This clonotype has a handful of counts. The genes are TRBV7-9 and TRBJ1-2; no clear D gene. Per the germline V gene, CDR1 is SEHNR and CDR2 is FQNEAQ (reference sequence). V lost 3 bases to trimming and J lost 3 bases, with 8 bases between them. The CDR3 length is 13 residues. The CDR3 coding sequence is TGTGCCAGCAGCTTTGCTGGAGACTATGGCTACACCTTC. Its protein is CASSFAGDYGYTF.

This rearrangement joins TRBV20-1 to TRBJ2-7; no firm D call. Germline V lookup: CDR1 DFQATT, CDR2 SNEGSKA (reference sequence). The CDR3 is 14 residues long. With 0 bases removed from V and 0 bases from J, the gap between germline ends came to 9 bases. The DNA of the CDR3 is TGCAGTGCTAGAGATCTAAGGGTCTCCTACGAGCAGTACTTC. It is translated as CSARDLRVSYEQYF.

This chain links TRBV24-1 with TRBJ2-3; TRBD2 matches 13 bases. CDR1 is KGHDR and CDR2 is SFDVKD in the germline V gene. The CDR3 runs 16 residues. Trimming removed 9 bases from V and 4 bases from J; junction bases left unmatched: 9. CDR3 bases: TGTGCCACCTCCCGGACTAGCGGGAGAGGAGCAGATACGCAGTATTTT. It yields the protein CATSRTSGRGADTQYF.

The genes are TRBV7-3 and TRBJ2-3; TRBD1 agrees at 9 bases. Germline loops: CDR1 SGHTA, CDR2 FQGTGA. V lost 5 bases and J lost 2; bases outside the gene matches: 11. The CDR3 spans 17 residues. In DNA form, the CDR3 reads TGTGCCAGCAGCCCCCGTCTAGGACAGGGGCCCACAGATACGCAGTATTTT. Translating it yields CASSPRLGQGPTDTQYF.

The V and J genes are TRBV7-8 and TRBJ2-5; tentatively, D is TRBD2 (6 bases). The CDR3 covers 15 residues. Germline loops: CDR1 SGHVS, CDR2 FQNEAQ. V lost 0 bases, J lost 4 bases, and 12 bases lay in between. CDR3 coding DNA: TGTGCCAGCAGCTTAGCGACGGGAGTAGGAGAGACCCAGTACTTC. Translation: CASSLATGVGETQYF.

This clonotype was detected only a few times. V is TRBV20-1 and J is TRBJ1-6; TRBD1 is a possible D gene (6 bases). This CDR3 is built from 15 residues. Trimming removed 1 base at V and 9 bases at J, with 16 bases between. The germline gives CDR1 DFQATT, CDR2 SNEGSKA (reference sequence). The CDR3, as DNA: TGCAGTGCTAGAGCCAAGACAGGTCCTTTTTCACCCCTCCACTTT. It is translated as CSARAKTGPFSPLHF.

The chain combines TRBV15 with TRBJ2-1; D remains unclear. This CDR3 has 15 residues. V was pared by 0 bases and J by 0 bases, with 6 bases between. Germline CDR1 and CDR2: LNHNV and YYDKDF (reference sequence). The DNA of the CDR3 is TGTGCCACCAGCAGAGACCCGAGCTCCTACAATGAGCAGTTCTTC. Translated: CATSRDPSSYNEQFF.

This rearrangement joins TRBV6-1 to TRBJ2-5; D is ambiguous. This CDR3 has 13 residues. Germline CDR1 reads MNHNS; CDR2 reads SASEGT. Trimming took off 7 bases at V and 5 bases at J, with 14 bases between the two ends. DNA for the CDR3: TGTGCCAGCAACGACGGTTTGGGGGAGACCCAGTACTTC. Residues: CASNDGLGETQYF.

A few counts support this clonotype. V usage is TRBV7-9 and J usage is TRBJ2-1; 13 bases agree with TRBD2. V lost 5 bases and J lost 12; bases outside the gene matches: 13. The CDR3 runs 16 residues. Germline CDR1 and CDR2: SEHNR and FQNEAQ (reference sequence). CDR3 amino acids: CASSGRWTSGSKRQFF. The CDR3 nucleotides read TGTGCCAGCAGCGGACGGTGGACTAGCGGGAGCAAGAGGCAGTTCTTC.

This clonotype came up a few times. V gene TRBV24-1 combines with J gene TRBJ2-1; no clear D. V lost 0 bases to trimming and J lost 8 bases, with 1 base between them. The CDR3 runs to 11 residues. Germline assignment: CDR1 KGHDR and CDR2 SFDVKD. This CDR3 is CATSDLYEQFF. DNA of the CDR3: TGTGCCACCAGTGATTTGTATGAGCAGTTCTTC.

The chain joins TRBV20-1 to TRBJ1-6; D is possibly TRBD1 (6 bases). The V gene lost 1 base and the J gene lost 10 bases, with 23 bases spanning the gap. Germline loops: CDR1 DFQATT, CDR2 SNEGSKA (reference sequence). This CDR3 comprises 17 residues. The CDR3 loop reads CSARVEGTGRKGSPLHF. CDR3 nucleotides: TGCAGTGCTAGAGTTGAAGGTACAGGGCGCAAAGGGTCACCCCTCCACTTT.

V usage is TRBV6-1 and J usage is TRBJ1-2; 7 nucleotides agree with TRBD1. Germline values: CDR1 MNHNS, CDR2 SASEGT. V shed 7 bases, J shed 8 bases, and the junction held 16 bases outside the gene matches. This CDR3 comprises 15 residues. CDR3 DNA: TGTGCCAGCAATATCGATGGACAGGTGGTGTGGGGCTACACCTTC. This codes for CASNIDGQVVWGYTF.

This clonotype was observed a handful of times. This chain joins TRBV20-1 and TRBJ2-5; 9 bases line up with TRBD2. The V segment lost 5 bases and the J segment 5 bases; nucleotides outside the gene matches: 15. The CDR3 has 16 residues. Germline CDR1 and CDR2: DFQATT and SNEGSKA (reference sequence). This CDR3 reads CSAALRLAATFETQYF. The CDR3 bases are TGCAGTGCTGCCCTTAGACTAGCGGCAACTTTCGAGACCCAGTACTTC.

This clonotype was picked up a small number of times. CDR3 in amino acids: CSAMGLAGVAPQETQYF. The CDR3 DNA reads as TGCAGTGCGATGGGACTAGCGGGAGTAGCTCCTCAAGAGACCCAGTACTTC. The chain combines TRBV20-1 with TRBJ2-5, with TRBD2 identical over 14 bases. V was clipped by 6 bases and J by 2 bases; unmatched bases: 11. Looked up from germline, CDR1 is DFQATT and CDR2 is SNEGSKA (reference sequence). The CDR3 has 17 amino acids.

Comment on this clonotype: A much more abundant neighbour one base away suggests this may be a read error. The chain is built from TRBV20-1 and TRBJ2-5; 10 nucleotides agree with TRBD2. Germline CDR1 is DFQATT and CDR2 is SNEGSKA (reference sequence). CDR3 length: 15 amino acids. The CDR3 protein is CSAGDSGRAPETQYF. The CDR3 DNA sequence: TGCAGTGCTGGAGACAGCGGGAGGGCCCCAGAGACCCAGTACTTC.

The V gene is TRBV15, the J gene TRBJ2-3; 10 bases agree with TRBD2. With 6 bases clipped from V and 1 base from J, the junction kept 7 bases outside the gene matches. Germline V gives CDR1 LNHNV, CDR2 YYDKDF (reference sequence). The CDR3 has 16 amino acids. The CDR3 nucleotides read TGTGCCACCAGGACTCCCGGGACTAGCGGCACAGATACGCAGTATTTT. Residues: CATRTPGTSGTDTQYF.

The chain uses TRBV20-1 and TRBJ2-1; D is possibly TRBD1 or TRBD2 (5 bases each). Germline V gene data show CDR1 as DFQATT and CDR2 as SNEGSKA (reference sequence). The V end lost 5 bases, the J end lost 7 bases, and 21 bases lay between the germline ends. This CDR3 is built from 15 residues. CDR3 residues: CSAGSLGFWGNEQFF. Written as DNA, the CDR3 is TGCAGTGCTGGAAGCCTAGGATTCTGGGGGAATGAGCAGTTCTTC.

V and J are TRBV6-5 and TRBJ1-1, with a tentative D call TRBD1 (5 bases). The CDR3 runs 13 residues. CDR1 and CDR2 (germline): MNHEY, SVGAGI. Trimming stripped 10 bases from V and 3 bases from J, with 15 bases between. CDR3 coding DNA: TGTGCCACCACCCGGGGCCGCCACACTGAAGCTTTCTTT. Its translation is CATTRGRHTEAFF.

This chain links TRBV19 with TRBJ1-1; 8 bases agree with TRBD1. CDR1 and CDR2 from the germline V gene are LNHDA and SQIVND (reference sequence). This CDR3 spans 14 amino acids. V was clipped by 6 bases and J by 6 bases; unmatched bases: 9. The chain's CDR3 is CASRRQGQDAEAFF. The CDR3 DNA sequence: TGTGCCAGTAGGAGACAGGGGCAAGACGCTGAAGCTTTCTTT.

The chain uses TRBV19 and TRBJ2-6, with D hard to call. Germline V gene lookup returns CDR1 LNHDA and CDR2 SQIVND (reference sequence). The CDR3 length is 13 residues. Trimming removed 2 bases at V and 1 base at J, with 0 bases between. The CDR3 loop reads CASSISGANVLTF. The CDR3 nucleotides are TGTGCCAGTAGTATATCTGGGGCCAACGTCCTGACTTTC.

The chain is built from TRBV20-1 and TRBJ2-7, with TRBD2 matching 7 bases. The V gene end was trimmed by 6 bases and the J gene end by 4 bases; junction bases not matched to a gene: 15. CDR3 length equals 15 residues. The germline gives CDR1 DFQATT, CDR2 SNEGSKA (reference sequence). CDR3 sequence: CSAPPAASGRYEQYF. As DNA, the CDR3 is TGCAGTGCCCCCCCAGCGGCTAGCGGACGTTACGAGCAGTACTTC.

V usage is TRBV4-1 and J usage is TRBJ1-2; no reliable D call. Germline CDR1 MGHRA, CDR2 YSYEKL. CDR3 size: 15 residues. Trimming cost V 1 base and J 0 bases, with 9 bases left between them. Here the CDR3 DNA reads TGCGCCAGCAGCCAAGGGCCGAGTTCTAACTATGGCTACACCTTC. This sequence encodes CASSQGPSSNYGYTF.